Sequencing of this T cell receptor beta chain was carried out in a study of blood T cell repertoires in COVID-19. Turning to the study itself: Acute-phase and convalescent COVID-19 samples originated in the United States, Italy and Spain. PBMCs, B-cell-depleted T cells, or T cells provided the cDNA or gDNA that made up the material.

Repertoires were generated with immunoSEQ multiplex PCR, while TCRdb's copy carries only in-frame clones and drops some. The data show 300,000 to 350,000 clones, 90% seen once. Participant reports of clinical history set cohort assignment. This clone has just one count. This CDR3 is built from 14 residues. Looked up from germline, CDR1 is KGHSH and CDR2 is LQKENI. V was shortened by 4 bases and J by 4 bases, with 10 bases between the two germline ends. The sequenced material came from PBMCs or T cells enriched from blood (not recorded which). The rearrangement links TRBV18 to TRBJ2-2; TRBD1 might be the D (6 bases). The TCR comes from a young woman with acute COVID-19. CDR3 in amino acids: CASSQTGATGELFF. For the CDR3, the DNA is TGTGCCAGCTCACAGACAGGAGCCACCGGGGAGCTGTTTTTT.